This passage covers 25 T cell receptor beta chains from one sample sequenced in a study of STAT3 mutations in large granular lymphocyte leukemia. Whole-study results and caveats: At least one immunodominant TCR beta clonotype appeared in every T-cell large granular lymphocyte leukemia patient.

Sequencing was performed with immunoSEQ multiplex PCR; in TCRdb, only in-frame clones are kept and a portion is missing. The sample has 9,500 to 15,000 clones, about 76% seen once. For these receptors, no antigen is known. The sample comprised peripheral blood mononuclear cells. The receptor set was obtained from a man in his fifties or sixties with T-cell large granular lymphocyte leukemia. Some clones in this sample may be carry-over from other donors' samples.

The chain carries TRBV30 and TRBJ2-1, with 13 bases aligning to TRBD2. Germline V gene sequence: CDR1 GTSNPN, CDR2 SVGIG (reference sequence). CDR3 length: 14 residues. Trimming cost V 3 bases and J 9 bases; bases outside gene matches: 5. The CDR3 nucleotides are TGTGCCTGGAGCGCTGGGACTAGCGGGGCTGAGCAGTTCTTC. It codes for CAWSAGTSGAEQFF. Variable domain in full (rest from reference TRBV30 and TRBJ2-1): SQTIHQWPATLVQPVGSPLSLECTVEGTSNPNLYWYRQAAGRGLQLLFYSVGIGQISSEVPQNLSASRPQDRQFILSSKKLLLSDSGFYLCAWSAGTSGAEQFFGPGTRLTVL.

The chain uses TRBV5-1 and TRBJ1-3, with D perhaps TRBD1 (5 bases). Germline V gene data show CDR1 as SGHRS and CDR2 as YFSETQ. The CDR3 has 13 amino acids. Trimming took off 1 base at V and 9 bases at J, with 11 bases between the two ends. The CDR3, as DNA: TGCGCCAGCAGCTTGCAAGGGGAGAGCACCATATATTTT. Protein product: CASSLQGESTIYF.

The J gene is TRBJ2-7, the V gene TRBV27; tentatively, D is TRBD2 (6 bases). Trimming left V 4 bases short and J 4 bases short, with 17 bases between. This CDR3 has 15 amino acids. Germline V gene data show CDR1 as MNHEY and CDR2 as SMNVEV (reference sequence). CDR3 coding DNA: TGTGCCAGCAGTTATGGGTGGAGCGGGCCGTACGAGCAGTACTTC. Its protein is CASSYGWSGPYEQYF.

The chain couples TRBV1 to TRBJ2-1. TRBV1 is reported as a pseudogene. This CDR3 is 13 amino acids long. The CDR3 sequence is CTSSQEGGGEQFF. The CDR3 DNA is TGCACCAGCAGCCAAGAGGGGGGCGGTGAGCAGTTCTTC.

The chain carries TRBV29-1 and TRBJ1-1; D possibly corresponds to TRBD1 (6 bases). CDR3 length: 13 amino acids. Trimming shortened V by 7 bases and J by 0 bases, and 12 bases separated the two germline ends. CDR1 SQVTM and CDR2 ANQGSEA come from the germline V gene. This chain's CDR3 is CSARQGLNTEAFF. CDR3 nucleotides: TGCAGCGCTCGGCAGGGGCTGAACACTGAAGCTTTCTTT.

The rearrangement links TRBV5-4 to TRBJ2-3; D is unresolved. Germline V CDR1 and CDR2: SGHNT, YYREEE (reference sequence). Trimming shortened V by 2 bases and J by 4 bases, and 11 bases separated the two germline ends. The CDR3 contains 14 residues. CDR3: CASSLVGSADTQYF. CDR3 in DNA: TGTGCCAGCAGCTTAGTGGGTAGTGCAGATACGCAGTATTTT.

V and J are TRBV7-8 and TRBJ2-7; TRBD1 matches at 7 bases. Germline V gene lookup returns CDR1 SGHVS and CDR2 FQNEAQ. J lost 6 bases, V lost 2 bases, and 4 bases had no gene match. CDR3 length: 13 amino acids. CDR3 bases: TGTGCCAGCAGCTTACTAGGGGGCTCCGAGCAGTACTTC. Translated, it gives CASSLLGGSEQYF.

The chain couples TRBV4-1 to TRBJ1-1; D is ambiguous. V gave up 8 bases and J gave up 0 bases, with 10 bases separating them. The germline CDR1 and CDR2 sequences are MGHRA and YSYEKL. The CDR3 consists of 13 residues. The CDR3 protein is CASDRGMNTEAFF. The CDR3 coding sequence is TGCGCCAGCGATCGGGGAATGAACACTGAAGCTTTCTTT.

In its sample, this clone was seen once. The chain has TRBV12-5 and TRBJ2-3; 7 positions agree with TRBD2. Trimming removed 6 bases from V and 9 bases from J; junction bases left unmatched: 6. There are 12 residues in the CDR3. Germline V gene sequence: CDR1 LGHNT, CDR2 FRNRAP. The CDR3 loop is CASGLSAGTQYF. The DNA for the CDR3 is TGTGCTAGTGGCCTATCAGCGGGGACGCAGTATTTT.

The chain joins TRBV5-1 to TRBJ2-1, with 7 bases aligning to TRBD2. Germline CDR1 is SGHRS and CDR2 is YFSETQ. The CDR3 extends over 15 amino acids. Germline trimming cut 2 bases from V and 7 bases from J; bases unmatched to any gene: 9. CDR3 sequence (DNA): TGCGCCAGCAGCTTCACGTCCGGGGAGGGGAATGAGCAGTTCTTC. Protein product: CASSFTSGEGNEQFF. Drawing the rest from reference TRBV5-1 and TRBJ2-1, the complete variable domain is KAGVTQTPRYLIKTRGQQVTLSCSPISGHRSVSWYQQTPGQGLQFLFEYFSETQRNKGNFPGRFSGRQFSNSRSEMNVSTLELGDSALYLCASSFTSGEGNEQFFGPGTRLTVL.

This clone came up a few times. The gene calls are TRBV25-1 and TRBJ1-3; 7 nucleotides line up with TRBD1. Trimming removed 3 bases from V and 9 bases from J; junction bases left unmatched: 11. This CDR3 spans 15 amino acids. Germline CDR1 MGHDK, CDR2 SYGVNS. CDR3 nucleotide sequence: TGTGCCAGCAGTGACTCGGGACAGCTAATCGGCACCATATATTTT. Amino acids: CASSDSGQLIGTIYF.

The J gene is TRBJ1-5, the V gene TRBV19; 7 positions match TRBD1. Trimming took 5 bases from V and 5 from J; bases not matched to a gene: 6. The CDR3 consists of 14 residues. Germline V gene data show CDR1 as LNHDA and CDR2 as SQIVND (reference sequence). The DNA for the CDR3 is TGTGCCAGTAGTCCGGACAGGCCAGATCAGCCCCAGCATTTT. The encoded protein is CASSPDRPDQPQHF.

In nucleotides, the CDR3 is TGTGCCAGCAGCTTAGGGAGAGAGACCCAGTACTTC. This encodes CASSLGRETQYF. The chain combines TRBV7-9 with TRBJ2-5; no clear D gene. The CDR3 has 12 residues. The V end was cut by 1 base, the J end by 4 bases, with 4 bases between. CDR1 is SEHNR and CDR2 is FQNEAQ in the germline V gene (reference sequence).

V and J are TRBV19 and TRBJ2-1, with D perhaps being TRBD1 or TRBD2 (6 bases each). The V and J ends lost 6 bases and 8 bases respectively, with 14 bases between them. CDR3 length: 13 amino acids. CDR1 LNHDA and CDR2 SQIVND come from the germline V gene (reference sequence). In nucleotides, the CDR3 is TGTGCCAGTAGGGGGGGCCCTAGGGATGAGCAGTTCTTC. This gives the protein CASRGGPRDEQFF.

The chain uses TRBV6-6 and TRBJ2-4; the match to TRBD2 covers 7 bases. CDR3 length: 14 residues. Germline assignment: CDR1 MNHNY and CDR2 SVGAGI (reference sequence). V lost 6 bases, J lost 7 bases, and 9 bases stayed unmatched. CDR3 bases: TGTGCCAGCAGCCCTACGGGAGGATTTAACATTCAGTACTTC. This translates into CASSPTGGFNIQYF.

This clone was picked up one time. Written as DNA, the CDR3 is TGTGCCAGCAGCCAAGGGGAAGAGAACACCGGGGAGCTGTTTTTT. Translated: CASSQGEENTGELFF. The V and J genes are TRBV4-2 and TRBJ2-2; D call uncertain. The CDR3 runs to 15 residues. V shed 1 base and J shed 1 base, with 7 bases lying between them. Germline V gene data show CDR1 as LGHNA and CDR2 as YNFKEQ.

This sequence joins TRBV25-1 and TRBJ1-1, with a weak D call TRBD1 (6 bases). Germline-derived CDR1 and CDR2 are MGHDK and SYGVNS. CDR3 length: 15 amino acids. V lost 3 bases and J 3 bases, leaving 14 bases between the germline ends. The CDR3 DNA sequence: TGTGCCAGCAGTGACCCAGGGGACTGGGACACTGAAGCTTTCTTT. It specifies CASSDPGDWDTEAFF.

The V and J genes are TRBV6-6 and TRBJ1-5, with no clear D. Germline lookup yields CDR1 MNHNY and CDR2 SVGAGI (reference sequence). V shed 0 bases and J shed 11 bases, with 8 bases lying between them. The CDR3 contains 12 residues. The CDR3 coding sequence is TGTGCCAGCAGTTACTCGGGGTGGGCCCAGCATTTT. This gives the protein CASSYSGWAQHF.

This chain links TRBV18 with TRBJ2-5; D may be TRBD1 or TRBD2 (5 bases each). The CDR3 runs 16 residues. Germline V gives CDR1 KGHSH, CDR2 LQKENI. V shed 0 bases and J shed 4 bases, with 15 bases lying between them. CDR3: CASSPPGPLKTETQYF. The DNA of the CDR3 is TGTGCCAGCTCACCACCGGGACCCTTAAAAACAGAGACCCAGTACTTC.

The V call is TRBV5-6, the J call TRBJ2-1; 7 nucleotides align to TRBD2. Germline CDR1 reads SGHDT; CDR2 reads YYEEEE. V lost 1 base to trimming and J lost 8 bases; unmatched junction nucleotides: 6. CDR3 size: 14 residues. CDR3 protein: CASSLREGPHEQFF. The CDR3, as DNA: TGTGCCAGCAGCTTGAGGGAGGGCCCCCATGAGCAGTTCTTC.

The rearrangement uses TRBV12-5 and TRBJ2-3; D remains unclear. The CDR3 has 13 residues. CDR1 is LGHNT, CDR2 FRNRAP, per germline. Trimming took 5 bases from V and 5 from J, leaving 11 bases between them. The CDR3 DNA follows: TGTGCTAGTGGTCCGAAGGCCAAAGATACGCAGTATTTT. It yields the protein CASGPKAKDTQYF. Supplemented by reference TRBV12-5 and TRBJ2-3, the full variable domain reads DARVTQTPRHKVTEMGQEVTMRCQPILGHNTVFWYRQTMMQGLELLAYFRNRAPLDDSGMPKDRFSAEMPDATLATLKIQPSEPRDSAVYFCASGPKAKDTQYFGPGTRLTVL.

The chain recombines TRBV7-9 with TRBJ2-1; 9 bases match TRBD2. Looked up from germline, CDR1 is SEHNR and CDR2 is FQNEAQ (reference sequence). This CDR3 has 15 residues. V lost 6 bases, J lost 5 bases, and 8 bases stayed unmatched. The CDR3 nucleotides are TGTGCCAGCAGTTCCAGCGGGAGGCCTAACAATGAGCAGTTCTTC. As protein: CASSSSGRPNNEQFF.

The chain carries TRBV30 and TRBJ2-3, with D perhaps TRBD2 (6 bases). CDR3 size: 14 residues. CDR1 and CDR2 from the germline V gene are GTSNPN and SVGIG (reference sequence). The V end was cut by 3 bases, the J end by 1 base, with 11 bases between. The CDR3 DNA reads as TGTGCCTGGAGCCTCTCTAGCGGCACAGATACGCAGTATTTT. Protein: CAWSLSSGTDTQYF.

This chain joins TRBV4-2 and TRBJ2-1; TRBD2 might be the D (6 bases). V was clipped by 0 bases and J by 8 bases, with 8 bases between them. Looked up from germline, CDR1 is LGHNA and CDR2 is YNFKEQ. The CDR3 has 13 residues. The CDR3 spells CASSQDREYEQFF. The CDR3 DNA reads TGTGCCAGCAGCCAAGATCGGGAGTATGAGCAGTTCTTC.

V gene TRBV28 combines with J gene TRBJ2-3; 9 positions match TRBD2. With 7 bases clipped from V and 5 bases from J, the junction kept 13 bases outside the gene matches. In germline, CDR1 is MDHEN, CDR2 SYDVKM. The CDR3 runs 16 residues. The CDR3 protein is CASMGAWREGEDTQYF. As DNA, the CDR3 is TGTGCCAGCATGGGCGCATGGCGGGAGGGTGAAGATACGCAGTATTTT.